This TCR beta chain was profiled in a study of Ad26.COV2.S vaccination and SARS-CoV-2 variants. For the study at large: Dosing was one shot or two shots 56 days apart.

Clones were read by immunoSEQ multiplex PCR, and TCRdb kept only the in-frame ones, dropping some. The top ten clones hold 1.5% to 2% of a sample with about 390,000 clones, roughly 90% of them seen once. The CDR3 spans 16 residues. The germline V gene encodes CDR1 MGHRA and CDR2 YSYEKL. Germline trimming cut 4 bases from V and 3 bases from J; bases unmatched to any gene: 9. With regard to this clone: Its antigen is not identified.

Treatment specified: roughly 20 received Ad26.COV2.S at low or high dose, single or two shots; five or six received placebo; per-sample allocation not given. Collection of samples fell on day 63 after the first vaccine or placebo injection. Donor was an adult aged 18-55 years in Boston. Study conclusions and caveats: Breadth, reportedly substantial, characterized the spike-specific CD8+ and CD4+ T cell responses after vaccination.

This sequence originates from a person aged 18-60 years who received the Ad26.COV2.S COVID-19 vaccine or a placebo. Material: peripheral blood, obtained in a trial of Ad26.COV2.S vaccine versus placebo. This chain uses TRBV4-1 with TRBJ2-7, with TRBD1 identical over 10 bases. The CDR3 here is CASSPPPGTGDYEQYF. In DNA form, the CDR3 reads TGCGCCAGCAGCCCCCCACCCGGGACAGGGGACTACGAGCAGTACTTC.